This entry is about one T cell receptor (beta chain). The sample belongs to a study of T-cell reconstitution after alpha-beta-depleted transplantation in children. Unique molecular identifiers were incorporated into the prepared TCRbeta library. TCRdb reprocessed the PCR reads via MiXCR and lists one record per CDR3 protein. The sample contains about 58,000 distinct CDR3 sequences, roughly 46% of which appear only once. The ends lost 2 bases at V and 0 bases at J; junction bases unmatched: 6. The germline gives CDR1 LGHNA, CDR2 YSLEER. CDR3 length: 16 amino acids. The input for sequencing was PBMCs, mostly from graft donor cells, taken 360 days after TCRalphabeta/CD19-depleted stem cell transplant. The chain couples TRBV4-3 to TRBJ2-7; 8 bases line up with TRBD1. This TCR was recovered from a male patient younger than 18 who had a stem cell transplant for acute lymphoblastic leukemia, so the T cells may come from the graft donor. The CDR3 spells CASSQTWTGSSYEQYF. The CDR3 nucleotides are TGCGCCAGCAGCCAAACTTGGACAGGGAGCTCCTACGAGCAGTACTTC.